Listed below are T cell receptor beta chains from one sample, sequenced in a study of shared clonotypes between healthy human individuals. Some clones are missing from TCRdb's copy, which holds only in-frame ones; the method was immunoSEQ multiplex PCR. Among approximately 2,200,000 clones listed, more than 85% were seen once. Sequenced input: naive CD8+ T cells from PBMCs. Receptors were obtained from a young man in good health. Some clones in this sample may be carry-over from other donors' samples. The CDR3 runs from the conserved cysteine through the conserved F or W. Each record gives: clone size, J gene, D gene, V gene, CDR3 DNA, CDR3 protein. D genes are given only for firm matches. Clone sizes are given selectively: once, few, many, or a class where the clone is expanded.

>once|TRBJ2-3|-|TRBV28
TGTGCCAGCAGTTTATTAGGTGGGTCGGCAGATACGCAGTATTTT
CASSLLGGSADTQYF
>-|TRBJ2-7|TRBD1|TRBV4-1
TGCGCCAGCAGCCAGGTAGGGGGCGACTCCTACGAGCAGTACTTC
CASSQVGGDSYEQYF
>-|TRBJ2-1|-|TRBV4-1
TGCGCCAGCAGCCAGGCCCTAGCAAATGAGCAGTTCTTC
CASSQALANEQFF
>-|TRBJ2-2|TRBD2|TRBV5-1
TGCGCCAGCAGTCGTAGGACTAGCGGGAGGGTACCCGGGGAGCTGTTTTTT
CASSRRTSGRVPGELFF
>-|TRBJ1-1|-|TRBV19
TGTGCCAGTAGTACTTCATTTCGGAGCACTGAAGCTTTCTTT
CASSTSFRSTEAFF
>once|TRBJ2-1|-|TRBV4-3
TGCGCCAGCAGCCCGCAAACTTACAATGAGCAGTTCTTC
CASSPQTYNEQFF
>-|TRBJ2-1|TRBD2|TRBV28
TGTGCCAGCAGTCCACCACCGGGACTAGCGGGAGGGACTGAGCAGTTCTTC
CASSPPPGLAGGTEQFF
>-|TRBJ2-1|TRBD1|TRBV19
TGTGCCAGTAGCCGGGGACAGGGGGCTCACGGAAATGAGCAGTTCTTC
CASSRGQGAHGNEQFF
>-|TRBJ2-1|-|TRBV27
TGTGCATCGAGGGGCGAGAGCTCCTACAATGAGCAGTTCTTC
CASRGESSYNEQFF
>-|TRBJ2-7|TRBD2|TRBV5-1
TGCGCCAGCAGCGCATATAGCGGGCGAGGGGAGCAGTACTTC
CASSAYSGRGEQYF
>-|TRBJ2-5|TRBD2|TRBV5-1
TGCGCCAGCAGACTAGCGGGAGGGTTACAAGAGACCCAGTACTTC
CASRLAGGLQETQYF
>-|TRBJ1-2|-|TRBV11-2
TGTGCCAGCAGCTTAAGCCAGTTCTATGGCTACACCTTC
CASSLSQFYGYTF
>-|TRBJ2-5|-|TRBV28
TGTGCCAGCAGTTTTTTCGGGAGTCACCAAGAGACCCAGTACTTC
CASSFFGSHQETQYF
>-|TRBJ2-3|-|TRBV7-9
TGTGCCAGCAGCTTCGTCAGTAGGGCTTACACAGATACGCAGTATTTT
CASSFVSRAYTDTQYF
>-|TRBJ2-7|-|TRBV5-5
TGTGCCAGCGACCACTTAGGGGTTACCAACGAGCAGTACTTC
CASDHLGVTNEQYF
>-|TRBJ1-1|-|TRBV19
TGTGCCAGTAGTATAGTGGTGACAGTCCGAAGGGACACTGAAGCTTTCTTT
CASSIVVTVRRDTEAFF
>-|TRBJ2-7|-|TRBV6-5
TGTGCCAGCAGTTACCACCGGGACACAAACTACGAGCAGTACTTC
CASSYHRDTNYEQYF
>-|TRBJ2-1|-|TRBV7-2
TGTGCCAGCAGCTTAGTTCCCGATGCTGAGCAGTTCTTC
CASSLVPDAEQFF
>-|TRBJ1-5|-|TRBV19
TGTGCCAGTAGTATATCTCCTGCGGATCAGCCCCAGCATTTT
CASSISPADQPQHF
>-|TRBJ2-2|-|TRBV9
TGTGCCAGCAGCGTAGATAACGGGAGAAGGGCGGGCGGGGAGCTGTTTTTT
CASSVDNGRRAGGELFF
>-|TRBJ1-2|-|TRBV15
TGTGCCACCAGTGCGTCCGGGCGTGTTTCTGGCTACACCTTC
CATSASGRVSGYTF
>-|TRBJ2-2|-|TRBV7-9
TGTGCCAGCAGCCCAAGACAGGCGAACACCGGGGAGCTGTTTTTT
CASSPRQANTGELFF
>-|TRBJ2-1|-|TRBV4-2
TGTGCCAGCAGCCAAGAATTGGGGTTCGAGGGGTCTTACAATGAGCAGTTCTTC
CASSQELGFEGSYNEQFF
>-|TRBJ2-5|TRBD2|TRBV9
TGTGCCAGCAGCGTAGCTACAGGAGAAGGTTCCGGGACTAGCGGGAGATCGGAAGAGACCCAGTACTTC
CASSVATGEGSGTSGRSEETQYF
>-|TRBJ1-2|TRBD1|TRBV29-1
TGCAGCGTTGGGACAGGAGAATATGGCTACACCTTC
CSVGTGEYGYTF
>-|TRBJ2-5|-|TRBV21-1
TGTGCCAGCATCCCCCTCCGGACAGGGTATGAGACCCAGTACTTC
CASIPLRTGYETQYF